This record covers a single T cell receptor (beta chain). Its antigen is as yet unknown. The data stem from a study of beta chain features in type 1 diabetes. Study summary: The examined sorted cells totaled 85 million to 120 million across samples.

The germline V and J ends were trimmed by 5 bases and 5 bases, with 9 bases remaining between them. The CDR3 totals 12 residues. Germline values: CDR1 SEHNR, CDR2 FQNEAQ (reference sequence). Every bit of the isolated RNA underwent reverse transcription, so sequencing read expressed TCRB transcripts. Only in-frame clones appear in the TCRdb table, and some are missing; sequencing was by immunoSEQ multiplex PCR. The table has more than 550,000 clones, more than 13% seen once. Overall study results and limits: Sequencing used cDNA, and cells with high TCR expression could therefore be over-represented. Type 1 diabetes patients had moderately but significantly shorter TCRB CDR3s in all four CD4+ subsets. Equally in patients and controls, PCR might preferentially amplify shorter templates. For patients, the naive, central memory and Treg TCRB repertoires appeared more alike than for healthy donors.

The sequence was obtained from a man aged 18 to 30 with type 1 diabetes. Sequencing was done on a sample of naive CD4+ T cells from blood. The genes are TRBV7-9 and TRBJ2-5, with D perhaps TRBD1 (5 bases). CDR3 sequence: CASSRNRETQYF. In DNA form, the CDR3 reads TGTGCCAGCAGCCGAAACAGGGAGACCCAGTACTTC.